The source of this T cell receptor (beta chain) is a study of blood T cell repertoires in COVID-19. Looking at the study overall: PBMCs, B-cell-depleted T cells, or T cells provided the cDNA or gDNA that made up the material.

Seattle-derived patients entered the study during active infection and were followed longitudinally. This CDR3 is built from 15 residues. V lost 7 bases, J lost 0 bases, and 8 bases stayed unmatched. Germline values: CDR1 SQVTM, CDR2 ANQGSEA. The repertoire was sequenced with immunoSEQ multiplex PCR; TCRdb's copy has only in-frame clones and lacks some. The sample contains about 210,000 clones, around 84% of which appear only once. The gene calls are TRBV29-1 and TRBJ2-4; 8 nucleotides agree with TRBD2. Sequenced material: peripheral blood. This TCR was sampled from a woman aged 80 or over with COVID-19, enrolled during active disease. The CDR3 loop reads CSGRGGYAAKNIQYF. In DNA, the CDR3 is TGCAGCGGGCGCGGGGGGTATGCAGCCAAAAACATTCAGTACTTC.